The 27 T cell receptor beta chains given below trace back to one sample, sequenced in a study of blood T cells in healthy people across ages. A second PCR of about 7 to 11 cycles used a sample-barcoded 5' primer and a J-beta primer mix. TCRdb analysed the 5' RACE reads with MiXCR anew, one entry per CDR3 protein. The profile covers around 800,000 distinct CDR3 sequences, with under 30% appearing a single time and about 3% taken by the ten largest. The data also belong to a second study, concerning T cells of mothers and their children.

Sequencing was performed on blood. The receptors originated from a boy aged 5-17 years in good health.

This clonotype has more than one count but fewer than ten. Written as DNA, the CDR3 is TGTGCCAGCAAGGGACTAGCGGATCAAGAGACCCAGTACTTC. This translates into CASKGLADQETQYF. V gene TRBV27 combines with J gene TRBJ2-5, with TRBD2 matching over 11 bases. Germline V gene data show CDR1 as MNHEY and CDR2 as SMNVEV (reference sequence). The CDR3 loop spans 14 amino acids. Trimming took 7 bases from V and 2 from J; bases not matched to a gene: 3.

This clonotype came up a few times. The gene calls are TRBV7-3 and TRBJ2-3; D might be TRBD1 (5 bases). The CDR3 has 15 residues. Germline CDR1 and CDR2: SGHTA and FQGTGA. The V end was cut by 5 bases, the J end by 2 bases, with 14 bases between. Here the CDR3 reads CASSPAGGHTDTQYF. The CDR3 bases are TGTGCCAGCAGCCCGGCAGGTGGACACACAGATACGCAGTATTTT.

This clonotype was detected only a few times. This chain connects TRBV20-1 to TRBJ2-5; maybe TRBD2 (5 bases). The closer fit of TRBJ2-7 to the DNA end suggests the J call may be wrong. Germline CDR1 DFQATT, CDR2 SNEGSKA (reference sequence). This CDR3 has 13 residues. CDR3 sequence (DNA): TGCAGTGTTACAGTGGGAGAAGACTACGAGCAGTACTTC. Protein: CSVTVGEDYEQYF.

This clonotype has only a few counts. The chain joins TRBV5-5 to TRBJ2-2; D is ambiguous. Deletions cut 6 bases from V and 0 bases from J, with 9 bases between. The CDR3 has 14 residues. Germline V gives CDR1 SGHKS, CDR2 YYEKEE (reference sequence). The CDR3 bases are TGTGCCAGCACCCGGCGTGCGAACACCGGGGAGCTGTTTTTT. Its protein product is CASTRRANTGELFF.

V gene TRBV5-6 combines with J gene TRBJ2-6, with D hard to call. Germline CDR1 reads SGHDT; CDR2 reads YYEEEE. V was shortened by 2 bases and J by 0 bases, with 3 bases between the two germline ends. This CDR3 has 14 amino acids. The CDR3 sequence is CASSFYSGANVLTF. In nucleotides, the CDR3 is TGTGCCAGCAGCTTCTACTCTGGGGCCAACGTCCTGACTTTC. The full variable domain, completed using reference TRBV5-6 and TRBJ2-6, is DAGVTQSPTHLIKTRGQQVTLRCSPKSGHDTVSWYQQALGQGPQFIFQYYEEEERQRGNFPDRFSGHQFPNYSSELNVNALLLGDSALYLCASSFYSGANVLTFGAGSRLTVL.

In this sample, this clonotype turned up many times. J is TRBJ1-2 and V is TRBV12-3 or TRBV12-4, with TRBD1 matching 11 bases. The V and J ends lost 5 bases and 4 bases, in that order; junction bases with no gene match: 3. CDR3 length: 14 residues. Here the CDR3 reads CASSPGTGGYGYTF. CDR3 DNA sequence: TGTGCCAGCAGTCCCGGGACAGGGGGCTATGGCTACACCTTC.

CDR3 region: CASSSGTSGRSNEQFF. The CDR3 DNA sequence: TGTGCCAGCAGCTCTGGGACTAGCGGGAGAAGCAATGAGCAGTTCTTC. The chain has TRBV7-8 and TRBJ2-1; 14 nucleotides line up with TRBD2. There are 16 residues in the CDR3. The V segment lost 4 bases and the J segment 6 bases; nucleotides outside the gene matches: 5. Germline CDR1 reads SGHVS; CDR2 reads FQNEAQ.

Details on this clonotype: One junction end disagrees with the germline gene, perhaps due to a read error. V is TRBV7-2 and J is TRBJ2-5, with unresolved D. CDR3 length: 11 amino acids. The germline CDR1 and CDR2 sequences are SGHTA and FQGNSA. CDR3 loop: CAGSLRPPQYF. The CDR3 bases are TGTGCCGGCAGTCTGCGCCCTCCTCAGTACTTC.

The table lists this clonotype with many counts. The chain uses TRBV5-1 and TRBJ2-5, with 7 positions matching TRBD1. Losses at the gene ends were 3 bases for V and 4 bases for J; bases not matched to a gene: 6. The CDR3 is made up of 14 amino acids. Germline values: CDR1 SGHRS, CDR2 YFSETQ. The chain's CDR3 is CASSYRNRGETQYF. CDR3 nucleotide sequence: TGCGCCAGCAGCTACCGGAACAGGGGAGAGACCCAGTACTTC.

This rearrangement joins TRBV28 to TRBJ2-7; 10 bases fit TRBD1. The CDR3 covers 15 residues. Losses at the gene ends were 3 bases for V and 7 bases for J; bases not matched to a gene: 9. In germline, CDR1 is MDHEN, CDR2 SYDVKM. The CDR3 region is CASSLAGTGAREQYF. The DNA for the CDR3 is TGTGCCAGCAGTTTGGCCGGGACAGGGGCAAGGGAGCAGTACTTC.

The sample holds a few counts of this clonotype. CDR3 nucleotide sequence: TGCGCCAGCAGCCAGGACAGGGGGCGAGTCAATGAGCAGTTCTTC. Its translation: CASSQDRGRVNEQFF. This chain connects TRBV5-1 to TRBJ2-1, with TRBD1 matching 11 bases. Germline assignment: CDR1 SGHRS and CDR2 YFSETQ. After removal of 4 bases from V and 6 bases from J, the junction contained 6 bases not matched to a gene. The CDR3 runs 15 residues.

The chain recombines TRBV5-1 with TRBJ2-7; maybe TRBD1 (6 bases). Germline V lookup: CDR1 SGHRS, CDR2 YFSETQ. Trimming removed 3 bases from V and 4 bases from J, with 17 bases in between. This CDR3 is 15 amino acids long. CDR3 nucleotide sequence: TGCGCCAGCAGCTCGGCAGGCGGACAGATTTACGAGCAGTACTTC. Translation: CASSSAGGQIYEQYF. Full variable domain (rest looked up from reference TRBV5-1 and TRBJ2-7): KAGVTQTPRYLIKTRGQQVTLSCSPISGHRSVSWYQQTPGQGLQFLFEYFSETQRNKGNFPGRFSGRQFSNSRSEMNVSTLELGDSALYLCASSSAGGQIYEQYFGPGTRLTVT.

The CDR3 DNA reads TGTGCCACCGCCGTGGGGACAGGAACCTACGAGCAGTACTTC. It codes for CATAVGTGTYEQYF. The genes are TRBV3-1 and TRBJ2-7; 8 positions agree with TRBD1. Trimming took 10 bases from V and 2 from J; bases not matched to a gene: 10. The CDR3 is made up of 14 amino acids. Germline V gene data show CDR1 as LGHDT and CDR2 as YNNKEL (reference sequence).

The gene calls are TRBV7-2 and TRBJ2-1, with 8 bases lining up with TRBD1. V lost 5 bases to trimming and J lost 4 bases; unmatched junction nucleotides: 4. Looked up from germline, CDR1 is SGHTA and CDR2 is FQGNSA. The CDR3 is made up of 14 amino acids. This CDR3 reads CASSRTGNYNEQFF. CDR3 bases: TGTGCCAGCAGCCGGACAGGGAATTACAATGAGCAGTTCTTC.

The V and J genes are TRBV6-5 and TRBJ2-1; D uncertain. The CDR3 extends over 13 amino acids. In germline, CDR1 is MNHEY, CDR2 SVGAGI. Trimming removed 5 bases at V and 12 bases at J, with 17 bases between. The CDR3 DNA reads TGTGCCAGCAGTCCAGCGCTCGAGGCCCCGCAGTTCTTC. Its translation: CASSPALEAPQFF.

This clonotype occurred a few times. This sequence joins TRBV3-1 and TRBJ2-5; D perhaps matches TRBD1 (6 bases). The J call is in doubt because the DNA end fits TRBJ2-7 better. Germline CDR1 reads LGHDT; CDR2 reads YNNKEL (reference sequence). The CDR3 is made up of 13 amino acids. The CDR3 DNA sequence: TGTGCCAGCAGCACCAGGGGCTTAGGCGAGCAGTACTTC. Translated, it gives CASSTRGLGEQYF.

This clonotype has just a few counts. The CDR3 sequence is CASGLVPLVTEAFF. The CDR3 DNA is TGTGCTAGTGGTTTGGTACCACTGGTCACTGAAGCTTTCTTT. J is TRBJ1-1 and V is TRBV12-5; no reliable D call. The V end lost 0 bases, the J end lost 4 bases, and 9 bases lay between the germline ends. Germline V lookup: CDR1 LGHNT, CDR2 FRNRAP. This CDR3 comprises 14 residues. The variable domain in full, completed from reference TRBV12-5 and TRBJ1-1, reads DARVTQTPRHKVTEMGQEVTMRCQPILGHNTVFWYRQTMMQGLELLAYFRNRAPLDDSGMPKDRFSAEMPDATLATLKIQPSEPRDSAVYFCASGLVPLVTEAFFGQGTRLTVV.

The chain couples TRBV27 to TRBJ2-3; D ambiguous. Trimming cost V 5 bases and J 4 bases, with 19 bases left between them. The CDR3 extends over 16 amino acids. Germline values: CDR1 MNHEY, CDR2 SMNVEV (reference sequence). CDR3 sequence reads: CASSTRSITHPDTQYF. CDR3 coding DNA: TGTGCCAGCAGTACGCGGTCCATCACCCACCCAGATACGCAGTATTTT.

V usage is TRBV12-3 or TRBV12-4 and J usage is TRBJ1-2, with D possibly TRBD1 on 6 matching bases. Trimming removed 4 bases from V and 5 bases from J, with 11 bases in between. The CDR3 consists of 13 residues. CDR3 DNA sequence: TGTGCCAGCAGTTACGGGGGCCTATATGGCTACACCTTC. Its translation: CASSYGGLYGYTF.

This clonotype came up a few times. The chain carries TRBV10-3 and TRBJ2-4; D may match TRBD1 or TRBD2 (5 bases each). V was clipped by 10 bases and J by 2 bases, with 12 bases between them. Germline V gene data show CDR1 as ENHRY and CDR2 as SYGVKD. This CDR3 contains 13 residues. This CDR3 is CASCEGTKNIQYF. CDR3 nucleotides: TGTGCCAGCTGTGAGGGGACCAAAAACATTCAGTACTTC.

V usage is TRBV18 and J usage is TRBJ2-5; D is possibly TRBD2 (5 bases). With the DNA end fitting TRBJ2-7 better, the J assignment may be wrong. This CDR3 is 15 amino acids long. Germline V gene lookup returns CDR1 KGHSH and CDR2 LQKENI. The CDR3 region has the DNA TGTGCCAGCTCACCCCCTGGAGGAAGCGGCTACGAGCAGTACTTC. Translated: CASSPPGGSGYEQYF.

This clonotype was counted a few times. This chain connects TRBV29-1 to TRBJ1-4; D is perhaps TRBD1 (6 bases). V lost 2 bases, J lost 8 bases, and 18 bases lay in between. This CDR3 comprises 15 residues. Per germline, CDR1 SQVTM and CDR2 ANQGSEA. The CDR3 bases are TGCAGCGTTGAAACGCGGGACAAGGGCTCCGAAAAACTGTTTTTT. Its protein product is CSVETRDKGSEKLFF.

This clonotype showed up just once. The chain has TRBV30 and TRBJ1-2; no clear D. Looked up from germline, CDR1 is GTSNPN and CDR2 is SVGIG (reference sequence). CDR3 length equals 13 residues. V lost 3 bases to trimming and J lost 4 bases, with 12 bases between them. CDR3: CAWRTRSRYGYTF. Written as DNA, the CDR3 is TGTGCCTGGAGAACCAGGTCTCGCTATGGCTACACCTTC.

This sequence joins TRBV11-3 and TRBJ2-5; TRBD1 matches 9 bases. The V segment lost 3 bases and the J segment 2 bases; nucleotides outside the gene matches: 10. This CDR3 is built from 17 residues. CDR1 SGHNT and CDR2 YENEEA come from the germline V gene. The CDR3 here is CASSLGTGTGTQETQYF. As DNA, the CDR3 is TGTGCCAGCAGCTTGGGGACCGGGACAGGGACGCAAGAGACCCAGTACTTC.

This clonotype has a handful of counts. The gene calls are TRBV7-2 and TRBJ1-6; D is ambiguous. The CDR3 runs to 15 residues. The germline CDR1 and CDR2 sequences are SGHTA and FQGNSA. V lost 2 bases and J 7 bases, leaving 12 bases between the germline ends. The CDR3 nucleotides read TGTGCCAGCAGCTTAAGAGGACGGATGAATTCACCCCTCCACTTT. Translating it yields CASSLRGRMNSPLHF. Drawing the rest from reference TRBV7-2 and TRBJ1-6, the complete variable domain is GAGVSQSPSNKVTEKGKDVELRCDPISGHTALYWYRQSLGQGLEFLIYFQGNSAPDKSGLPSDRFSAERTGGSVSTLTIQRTQQEDSAVYLCASSLRGRMNSPLHFGNGTRLTVT.

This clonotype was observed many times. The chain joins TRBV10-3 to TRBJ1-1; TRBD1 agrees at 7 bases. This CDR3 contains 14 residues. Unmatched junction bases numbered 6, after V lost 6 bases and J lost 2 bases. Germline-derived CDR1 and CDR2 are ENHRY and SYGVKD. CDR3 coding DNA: TGTGCCATCAGCGTAACAGGGGCCAACACTGAAGCTTTCTTT. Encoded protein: CAISVTGANTEAFF.

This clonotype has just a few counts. The CDR3 sequence is CASSMTGGSYNEQFF. CDR3 in DNA: TGCGCCAGCAGCATGACAGGGGGATCCTACAATGAGCAGTTCTTC. The V and J genes are TRBV5-1 and TRBJ2-1, with 9 bases fitting TRBD1. After removal of 4 bases from V and 1 base from J, the junction contained 3 bases not matched to a gene. The germline V gene has CDR1 SGHRS and CDR2 YFSETQ. This CDR3 has 15 residues.